Listed below are T cell receptor beta chains from one sample, sequenced in a study of CD8 T cells in ankylosing spondylitis. One entry per CDR3 protein results from TCRdb running MiXCR on the 5' RACE reads. The sample yields 150,000 or so distinct CDR3 sequences, more than 9% seen once. Sequencing was carried out using blood, either unsorted or a sorted T cell fraction (not recorded which). These receptors were collected from a male donor with ankylosing spondylitis or in good health (not recorded which). The CDR3 runs from the conserved cysteine through the conserved F or W. D genes are given only for firm matches. Size tells how often a clone was seen (once, few, many) or the class of an expanded clone, and some rows leave it out.

J gene	V gene	D gene	clone size	CDR3 DNA	CDR3 protein
TRBJ2-7	TRBV11-2	-	-	TGTGCCAGCAGCTTGGCAGTGAGCTCCTACGAGCAGTACTTC	CASSLAVSSYEQYF
TRBJ1-3	TRBV20-1	TRBD1	-	TGCTGTGCTAGAGATAATCAGTTCGCGAGGGGGCCCGAATCTGGAAACACCATATATTTT	CCARDNQFARGPESGNTIYF
TRBJ2-3	TRBV24-1	TRBD2	-	TGTGCCACCAGTCGAATAGCGGGGGATACGCAGTATTTT	CATSRIAGDTQYF
TRBJ1-4	TRBV12-3/TRBV12-4	TRBD1	-	TGTGCCAGCTCTGACTACGGGACAGGGGAAGAAAAACTGTTTTTT	CASSDYGTGEEKLFF
TRBJ2-1	TRBV6-1	TRBD2	few	TGTGCCAGCAACCTACGGACTAGCGGGGCCTCCAATGAGCAGTTCTTC	CASNLRTSGASNEQFF
TRBJ1-5	TRBV24-1	-	many	TGTGCCACCCAGATGGGAGGGACCGGCAATCAGCCCCAGCATTTT	CATQMGGTGNQPQHF
TRBJ1-5	TRBV5-1	-	many	TGCGCCAGCAGCCCCGGGATGGGGCTAAAGGAGCCCCAGCATTTT	CASSPGMGLKEPQHF
TRBJ1-1	TRBV7-9	-	-	TGTGCCAGCAGCTTACTACAGGGAAGAAGGGTGAACACTGAAGCTTTCTTT	CASSLLQGRRVNTEAFF
TRBJ2-7	TRBV5-5	-	-	TGTGCCAGCAGCTTGGATCGAAAACGCGAGCAGTACTTC	CASSLDRKREQYF
TRBJ2-5	TRBV7-9	-	few	TGTGCCAGCAGCTTAGTTACTTCATCTGCCGGGGAGACCCAGTACTTC	CASSLVTSSAGETQYF
TRBJ1-6	TRBV30	-	few	TGTGCCTGGAGGACGAATTCACCCCTCCACTTT	CAWRTNSPLHF
TRBJ2-7	TRBV12-3/TRBV12-4	TRBD1	few	TGTGCCAGCAGTTTCCAGGGGGCGTACGAGCAGTACTTC	CASSFQGAYEQYF
TRBJ2-7	TRBV20-1	-	many	TGCAGCATTCACAGGGGAGGCAACGAGCAGTACTTC	CSIHRGGNEQYF
TRBJ2-5	TRBV18	-	-	TGTGCCAGCTCACCACCTTCCCTCCAGGGAGAGACCCAGTACTTC	CASSPPSLQGETQYF
TRBJ2-1	TRBV12-3/TRBV12-4	-	many	TGTGCCAGCAGTTTTCCTCGGGAAATTTCGGGTGAGCAGTTCTTC	CASSFPREISGEQFF
TRBJ2-7	TRBV6-1	TRBD2	few	TGTGCCAGCAGTGAAGCCCTTACTAGCGGGAGCTCCTACGAGCAGTACTTC	CASSEALTSGSSYEQYF
TRBJ1-6	TRBV5-1	-	many	TGCGCCAGCAGCACAACAGGGAACTATAATTCACCCCTCCACTTT	CASSTTGNYNSPLHF
TRBJ2-2	TRBV10-3	-	-	TGTGCCATCAGTGCGGAAGAGACCGGGGAGCTGTTTTTT	CAISAEETGELFF
TRBJ2-6	TRBV6-6	-	many	TGTGCCAGCAGTTACGAGAGTATCAACTCTGGGGCCAACGTCCTGACTTTC	CASSYESINSGANVLTF
TRBJ2-7	TRBV20-1	TRBD1	few	TGCAGTGCCCTGCAGGACAGGGGCCGAAACTACTACGAGCAGTACTTC	CSALQDRGRNYYEQYF
TRBJ2-5	TRBV7-2	TRBD2	-	TGTGCCAGCAGCTTAGACGGGGGGGCAAAGACCCAGTACTTC	CASSLDGGAKTQYF
TRBJ2-7	TRBV11-2	-	few	TGTGCCAGCAGCTTAGGGCCAGGGTACGAGTACGAGCAGTACTTC	CASSLGPGYEYEQYF
TRBJ2-3	TRBV14	-	-	TGTGCCAGCAGCCACTCACCGTGGGGATATAGCACAGATACGCAGTATTTT	CASSHSPWGYSTDTQYF
TRBJ1-5	TRBV27	-	many	TGTGCCAGCAGAGTTGAGCGGGGTCAGCCCCAGCATTTT	CASRVERGQPQHF
TRBJ2-1	TRBV2	-	few	TGTGCCAGCAGCCCCTCGGGGGCGGCCTACAATGAGCAGTTCTTC	CASSPSGAAYNEQFF
TRBJ2-2	TRBV29-1	TRBD1	many	TGCAGCGTTGAAGTCGGACAGGGGACCGGGGAGCTGTTTTTT	CSVEVGQGTGELFF
TRBJ2-7	TRBV7-6	-	few	TGTGCCAGCAGCTCATACAGAGGCTACGAGCAGTACTTC	CASSSYRGYEQYF
TRBJ2-5	TRBV20-1	TRBD2	many	TGCAGTGCTAGAGATGCGACTAGCGGAAGAGAAGAGACCCAGTACTTC	CSARDATSGREETQYF
TRBJ2-7	TRBV24-1	-	-	TGTGCCACCAGTGATTGGCAAGCCAACGAGCAGTACTTC	CATSDWQANEQYF
TRBJ1-1	TRBV5-1	-	many	TGCGCCAGCACCAACCCAGGCGCGGGGGCGAACACTGAAGCTTTCTTT	CASTNPGAGANTEAFF
TRBJ2-2	TRBV4-2	TRBD2	many	TGTGCCAGCAGCCAGACGACTAGCGGGAGCATGATGTCCGGGGAGCTGTTTTTT	CASSQTTSGSMMSGELFF
TRBJ1-2	TRBV20-1	TRBD1	few	TGCAGTGCTAGAGATCAGGGGGCCGGCTATGGCTACACCTTC	CSARDQGAGYGYTF
TRBJ2-3	TRBV20-1	-	few	TGCAGTGCTACGCCAGGGACTAGCACAGATACGCAGTATTTT	CSATPGTSTDTQYF
TRBJ1-1	TRBV5-1	-	many	TGCGCCAGCAGCTCGGAGGGGGGAGCTTTCTTT	CASSSEGGAFF
TRBJ2-1	TRBV20-1	-	many	TGCAGTGCTAGAGATCCTAGCACTTCATCCTACAATGAGCAGTTCTTC	CSARDPSTSSYNEQFF
TRBJ2-3	TRBV12-3/TRBV12-4	TRBD2	many	TGTGCCACGGCCCCCGGAAGCGGGAGAGATACGCAGTATTTT	CATAPGSGRDTQYF
TRBJ1-5	TRBV6-2/TRBV6-3	-	many	TGTGCCAGCAACCGGGGTGGGAATCAGCCCCAGCATTTT	CASNRGGNQPQHF
TRBJ2-7	TRBV4-2	TRBD2	few	TGTGCCAGCAGCCACGGGACTAACTCCTACGAGCAGTACTTC	CASSHGTNSYEQYF
TRBJ2-5	TRBV5-1	TRBD2	many	TGCGCCAGCAGCTTGCGAGCGGGGCACCAAGAGACCCAGTACTTC	CASSLRAGHQETQYF
TRBJ2-7	TRBV25-1	-	many	TGTGCCAGCAGTGAATCTAGGTACGAGCAGTACTTC	CASSESRYEQYF
TRBJ2-1	TRBV5-1	TRBD2	few	TGCGCCAGCAGCCCTTCGGCGGGGGGATACAATGAGCAGTTCTTC	CASSPSAGGYNEQFF
TRBJ1-2	TRBV12-3/TRBV12-4	-	many	TGTGCCAGCAGTTTAAGGGAAATGGCATCCCTCACCTTC	CASSLREMASLTF
TRBJ1-1	TRBV20-1	TRBD1	-	TGCAGTGCTAGACAACAGGGACAGGGGGTGATGAACACTGAAGCTTTCTTT	CSARQQGQGVMNTEAFF
TRBJ1-4	TRBV5-1	-	many	TGCGCCAGCAGCTTTAGGTCGAGTGAAAAACTGTTTTTT	CASSFRSSEKLFF
TRBJ2-5	TRBV7-6	TRBD1	medium-sized	TGTGCCAGCAACACATCACAGGGGGCTGAGACCCAGTACTTC	CASNTSQGAETQYF
TRBJ2-3	TRBV5-5	-	few	TGTGCCAGCATCTCTCTAGGGAGATCAGATACGCAGTATTTT	CASISLGRSDTQYF
TRBJ2-1	TRBV12-3/TRBV12-4	TRBD2	many	TGTGCCAGCAGCCCTGGACTAGCGGGAGCGAGTGAGCAGTTCTTC	CASSPGLAGASEQFF
TRBJ2-3	TRBV21-1	-	many	TGTGAGGGGTGCACAGATACGCAGTATTTT	CEGCTDTQYF
TRBJ2-1	TRBV11-3	-	-	TGTGCCAGCAGCTTGGGAGTGGGCCACAATGAGCAGTTCTTC	CASSLGVGHNEQFF
TRBJ1-4	TRBV5-1	-	many	TGCGCCAGCCGCTTTGGCTCAGTAAATGAAAAACTGTTTTTT	CASRFGSVNEKLFF
TRBJ1-1	TRBV20-1	TRBD1	many	TGCAGTGCTCGACAGGGGGGTGACACTGAAGCTTTCTTT	CSARQGGDTEAFF
TRBJ2-3	TRBV6-5	-	many	TGTGCCAGCAGTTATGGCTTGGAGCGGGTCCCGCAGTATTTT	CASSYGLERVPQYF
TRBJ2-1	TRBV6-7	-	many	TGTGCCAGCAGTTACCCTACCTCGGGCTACAATGAGCAGTTCTTC	CASSYPTSGYNEQFF
TRBJ1-2	TRBV5-5	-	few	TGTGCCAGCAGCGAGGACTTATTGAACTATGGCTACACCTTC	CASSEDLLNYGYTF